These 5 T cell receptor beta chains share one sample of origin, sequenced in a study of OX40 agonist ivuxolimab in advanced cancers. This table comes from immunoSEQ multiplex PCR, and its TCRdb copy is limited to in-frame clones, with some not included. The sample carries some 74,000 clones, over 75% recorded once. This material consisted of CD4+ or CD8+ T cells sorted from blood, taken in a trial of the OX40 agonist ivuxolimab. These TCRs come from an adult with an advanced solid tumor such as melanoma, head and neck, liver or kidney cancer.

The V and J genes are TRBV28 and TRBJ2-1, with 10 bases aligning to TRBD2. This CDR3 has 17 amino acids. Looked up from germline, CDR1 is MDHEN and CDR2 is SYDVKM. With 5 bases clipped from V and 4 bases from J, the junction kept 11 bases outside the gene matches. This CDR3 is CASSITTTSGYYNEQFF. CDR3 nucleotides: TGTGCCAGCAGTATAACGACGACTAGCGGGTATTACAATGAGCAGTTCTTC.

This clone appeared once. V and J are TRBV6-1 and TRBJ2-7; the D is unclear. The CDR3 runs 16 residues. Per the germline V gene, CDR1 is MNHNS and CDR2 is SASEGT. Between the trimmed V and J ends, which lost 4 bases and 1 base, there was a span of 17 bases. DNA of the CDR3: TGTGCCAGCAGTGGTGGAGACTCTTTTCGGTCCTACGAGCAGTACTTC. It codes for CASSGGDSFRSYEQYF.

CDR3 bases: TGTGCCAGCAGTCCCACAGGGTGGGCGCAGTATTTT. This translates into CASSPTGWAQYF. The chain employs TRBV6-5 and TRBJ2-3; possibly TRBD1 for D (6 bases). The CDR3 extends over 12 amino acids. V was pared by 5 bases and J by 10 bases, with 13 bases between. Germline CDR1 MNHEY, CDR2 SVGAGI.

J is TRBJ1-2 and V is TRBV5-1, with TRBD1 as a possible D gene (5 bases). The germline gives CDR1 SGHRS, CDR2 YFSETQ. The CDR3 is 13 residues long. V lost 4 bases and J lost 4, with 11 bases in between. For the CDR3, the DNA is TGCGCCAGCAGCCTCGGGACGGTCTATGGCTACACCTTC. Translated, it gives CASSLGTVYGYTF.

The genes are TRBV28 and TRBJ1-4, with D perhaps TRBD1 (5 bases). The CDR3 runs to 14 residues. Germline CDR1 and CDR2: MDHEN and SYDVKM. The ends were cut back, 10 bases at V and 3 bases at J, with 15 bases in the middle. The CDR3 coding sequence is TGTGCCACCCTCAGAGCGGGGGCTAATGAAAAACTGTTTTTT. Protein sequence: CATLRAGANEKLFF.